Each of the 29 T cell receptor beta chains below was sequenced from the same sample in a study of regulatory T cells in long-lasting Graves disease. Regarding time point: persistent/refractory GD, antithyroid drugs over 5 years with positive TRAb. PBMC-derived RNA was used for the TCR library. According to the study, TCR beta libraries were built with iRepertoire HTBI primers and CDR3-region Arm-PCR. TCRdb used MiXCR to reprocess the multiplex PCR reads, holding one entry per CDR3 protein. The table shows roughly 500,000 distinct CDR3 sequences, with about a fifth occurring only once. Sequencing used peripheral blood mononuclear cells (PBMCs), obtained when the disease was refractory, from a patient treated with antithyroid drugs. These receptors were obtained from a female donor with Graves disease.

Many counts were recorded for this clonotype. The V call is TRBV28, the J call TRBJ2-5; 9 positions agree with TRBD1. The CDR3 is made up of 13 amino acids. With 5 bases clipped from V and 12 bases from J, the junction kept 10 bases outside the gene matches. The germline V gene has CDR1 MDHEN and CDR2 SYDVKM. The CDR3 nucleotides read TGTGCCAGCAGTCTGAGTTCCCGGGACAGGGAGTACTTC. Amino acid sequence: CASSLSSRDREYF.

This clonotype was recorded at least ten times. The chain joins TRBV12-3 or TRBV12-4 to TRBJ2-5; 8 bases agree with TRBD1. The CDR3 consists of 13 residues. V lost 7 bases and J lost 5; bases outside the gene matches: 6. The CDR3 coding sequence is TGTGCCAGCACCCAGGGGGCCTGGGAGACCCAGTACTTC. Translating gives CASTQGAWETQYF.

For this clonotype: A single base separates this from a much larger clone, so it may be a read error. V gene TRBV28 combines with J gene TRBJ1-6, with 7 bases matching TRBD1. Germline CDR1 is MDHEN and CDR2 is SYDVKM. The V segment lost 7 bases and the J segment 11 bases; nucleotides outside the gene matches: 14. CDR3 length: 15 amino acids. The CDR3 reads CASTPGQIENPPLHF. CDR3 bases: TGTGCCAGCACCCCGGGACAGATCGAGAATCCACCCCTCCACTTT.

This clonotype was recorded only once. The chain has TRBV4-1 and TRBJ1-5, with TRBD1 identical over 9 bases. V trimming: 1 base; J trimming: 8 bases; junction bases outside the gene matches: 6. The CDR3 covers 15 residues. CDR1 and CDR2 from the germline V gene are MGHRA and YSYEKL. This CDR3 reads CASSQGTGVQKPQHF. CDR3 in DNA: TGCGCCAGCAGCCAAGGGACAGGGGTCCAAAAGCCCCAGCATTTT.

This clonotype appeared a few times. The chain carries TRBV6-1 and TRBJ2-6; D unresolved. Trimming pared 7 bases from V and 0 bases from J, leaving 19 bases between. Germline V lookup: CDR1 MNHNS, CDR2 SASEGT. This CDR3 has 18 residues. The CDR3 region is CASTRSLTGYSGANVLTF. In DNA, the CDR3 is TGTGCCAGCACTCGGTCCCTGACGGGTTACTCTGGGGCCAACGTCCTGACTTTC.

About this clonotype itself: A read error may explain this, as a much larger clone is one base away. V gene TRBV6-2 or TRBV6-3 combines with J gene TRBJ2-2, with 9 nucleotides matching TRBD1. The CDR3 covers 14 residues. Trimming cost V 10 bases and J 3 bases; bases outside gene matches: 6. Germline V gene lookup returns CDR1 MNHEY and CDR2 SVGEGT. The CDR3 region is CATGRQGDTGELFF. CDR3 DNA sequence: TGTGCCACGGGGAGACAGGGGGACACCGGGGAGCTGTTTTTT.

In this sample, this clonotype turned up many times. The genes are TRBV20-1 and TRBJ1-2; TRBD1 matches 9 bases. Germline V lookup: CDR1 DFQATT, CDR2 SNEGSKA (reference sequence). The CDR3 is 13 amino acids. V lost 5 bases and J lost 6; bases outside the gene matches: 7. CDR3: CSAPRDRENGYTF. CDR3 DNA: TGCAGTGCTCCGCGGGACAGGGAGAATGGCTACACCTTC.

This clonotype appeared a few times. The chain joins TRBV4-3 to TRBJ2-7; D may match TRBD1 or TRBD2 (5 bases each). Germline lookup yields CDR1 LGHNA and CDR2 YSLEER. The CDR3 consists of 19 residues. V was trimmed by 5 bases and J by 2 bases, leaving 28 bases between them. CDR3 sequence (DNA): TGCGCCAGCAGCTCAGGGCGGACTTCGGTTTGCCCCCCTACCTACGAGCAGTACTTC. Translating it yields CASSSGRTSVCPPTYEQYF.

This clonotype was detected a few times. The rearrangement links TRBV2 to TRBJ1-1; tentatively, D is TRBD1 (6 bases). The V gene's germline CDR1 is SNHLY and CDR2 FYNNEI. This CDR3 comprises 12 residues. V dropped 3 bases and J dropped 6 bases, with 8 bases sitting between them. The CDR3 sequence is CASSDAGAEAFF. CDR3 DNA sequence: TGTGCCAGCAGTGACGCAGGGGCTGAAGCTTTCTTT.

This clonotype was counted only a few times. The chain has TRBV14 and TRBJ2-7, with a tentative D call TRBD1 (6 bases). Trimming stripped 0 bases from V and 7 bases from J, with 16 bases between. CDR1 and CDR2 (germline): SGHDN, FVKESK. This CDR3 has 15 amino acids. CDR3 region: CASSQEGASPREQYF. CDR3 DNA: TGTGCCAGCAGCCAAGAGGGGGCCTCCCCTAGGGAGCAGTACTTC.

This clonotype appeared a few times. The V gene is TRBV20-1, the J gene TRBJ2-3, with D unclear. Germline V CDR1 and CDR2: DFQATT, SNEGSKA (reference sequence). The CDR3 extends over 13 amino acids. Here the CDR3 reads CSAQVVGTDTQYF. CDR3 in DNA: TGCAGCGCCCAAGTCGTGGGCACAGATACGCAGTATTTT.

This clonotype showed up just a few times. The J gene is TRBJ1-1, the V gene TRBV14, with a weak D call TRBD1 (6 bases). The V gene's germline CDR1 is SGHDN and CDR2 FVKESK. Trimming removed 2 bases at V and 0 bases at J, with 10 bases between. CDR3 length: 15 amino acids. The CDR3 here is CASSQFQGMNTEAFF. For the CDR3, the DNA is TGTGCCAGCAGCCAATTTCAGGGGATGAACACTGAAGCTTTCTTT.

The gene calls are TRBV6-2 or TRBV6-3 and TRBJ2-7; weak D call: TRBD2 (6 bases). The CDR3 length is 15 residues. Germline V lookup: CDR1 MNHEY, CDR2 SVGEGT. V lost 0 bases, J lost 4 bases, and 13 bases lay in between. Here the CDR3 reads CASSYSVSGLYEQYF. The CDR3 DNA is TGTGCCAGCAGTTACTCGGTCAGCGGGTTGTACGAGCAGTACTTC.

CDR3 DNA sequence: TGCAGCGCCGGCATGGAGAACTACGAGCAGTACTTC. This codes for CSAGMENYEQYF. The V and J genes are TRBV29-1 and TRBJ2-7; D is ambiguous. Germline CDR1 SQVTM, CDR2 ANQGSEA. The CDR3 length is 12 residues. The V gene lost 7 bases and the J gene lost 3 bases, with 13 bases spanning the gap.

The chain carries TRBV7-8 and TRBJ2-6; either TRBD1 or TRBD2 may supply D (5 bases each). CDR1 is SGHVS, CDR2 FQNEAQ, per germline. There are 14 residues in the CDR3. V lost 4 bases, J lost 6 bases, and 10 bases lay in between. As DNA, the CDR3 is TGTGCCAGCAGCTCCCCAGGGACGGCCAACGTCCTGACTTTC. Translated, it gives CASSSPGTANVLTF.

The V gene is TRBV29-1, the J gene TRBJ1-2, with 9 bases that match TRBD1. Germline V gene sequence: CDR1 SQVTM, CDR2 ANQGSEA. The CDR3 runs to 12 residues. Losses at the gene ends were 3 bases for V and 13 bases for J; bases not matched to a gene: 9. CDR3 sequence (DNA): TGCAGCGTTGAGGCACAGGGGGCGGGAGGCACCTTC. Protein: CSVEAQGAGGTF. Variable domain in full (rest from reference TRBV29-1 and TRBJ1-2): SAVISQKPSRDICQRGTSLTIQCQVDSQVTMMFWYRQQPGQSLTLIATANQGSEATYESGFVIDKFPISRPNLTFSTLTVSNMSPEDSSIYLCSVEAQGAGGTFGSGTRLTVV.

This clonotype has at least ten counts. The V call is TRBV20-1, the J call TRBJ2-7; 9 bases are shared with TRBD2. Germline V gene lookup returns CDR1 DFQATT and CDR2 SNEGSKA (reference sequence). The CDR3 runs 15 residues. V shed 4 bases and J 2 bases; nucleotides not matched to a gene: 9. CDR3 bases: TGCAGTGCTACCCCTGGACTAGCGATGCCCTACGAGCAGTACTTC. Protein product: CSATPGLAMPYEQYF.

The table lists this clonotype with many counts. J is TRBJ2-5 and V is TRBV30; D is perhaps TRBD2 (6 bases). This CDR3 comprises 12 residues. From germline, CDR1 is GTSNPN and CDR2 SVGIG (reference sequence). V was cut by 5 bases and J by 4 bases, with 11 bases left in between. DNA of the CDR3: TGTGCCTGGGGACCGCGGGGAGAGACCCAGTACTTC. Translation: CAWGPRGETQYF. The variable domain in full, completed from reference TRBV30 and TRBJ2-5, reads SQTIHQWPATLVQPVGSPLSLECTVEGTSNPNLYWYRQAAGRGLQLLFYSVGIGQISSEVPQNLSASRPQDRQFILSSKKLLLSDSGFYLCAWGPRGETQYFGPGTRLLVL.

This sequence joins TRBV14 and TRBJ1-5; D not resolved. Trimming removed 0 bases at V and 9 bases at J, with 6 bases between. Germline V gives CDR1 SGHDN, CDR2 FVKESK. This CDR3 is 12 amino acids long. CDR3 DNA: TGTGCCAGCAGCCAAGAACGGGGGCCCCAGCATTTT. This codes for CASSQERGPQHF.

DNA of the CDR3: TGTGCCACCGCGAGGGCAGGGGGCTTCACTAATGAAAAACTGTTTTTT. Translated, it gives CATARAGGFTNEKLFF. V gene TRBV6-2 or TRBV6-3 combines with J gene TRBJ1-4; 8 nucleotides align to TRBD1. CDR1 is MNHEY and CDR2 is SVGEGT in the germline V gene. The CDR3 has 16 residues. The V segment lost 10 bases and the J segment 2 bases; nucleotides outside the gene matches: 12.

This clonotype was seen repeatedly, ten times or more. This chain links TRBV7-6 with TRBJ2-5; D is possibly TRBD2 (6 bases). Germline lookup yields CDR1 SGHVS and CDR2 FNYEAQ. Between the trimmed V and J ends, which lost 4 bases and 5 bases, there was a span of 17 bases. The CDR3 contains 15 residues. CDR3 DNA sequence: TGTGCCAGCAGCTCCGGACCGGGACTGGGCGAGACCCAGTACTTC. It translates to CASSSGPGLGETQYF.

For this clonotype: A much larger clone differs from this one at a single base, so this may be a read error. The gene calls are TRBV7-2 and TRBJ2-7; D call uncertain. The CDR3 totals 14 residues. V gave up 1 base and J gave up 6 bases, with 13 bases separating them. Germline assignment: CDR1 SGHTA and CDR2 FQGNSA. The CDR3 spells CASSLVPSRREQYF. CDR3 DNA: TGTGCCAGCAGCTTAGTCCCTTCTCGCCGCGAGCAGTACTTC.

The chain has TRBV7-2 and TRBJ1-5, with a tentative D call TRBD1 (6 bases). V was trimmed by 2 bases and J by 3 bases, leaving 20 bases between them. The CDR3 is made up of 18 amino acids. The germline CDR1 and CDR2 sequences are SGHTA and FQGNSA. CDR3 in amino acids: CASSLRAGDRRDNQPQHF. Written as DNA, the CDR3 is TGTGCCAGCAGCTTAAGGGCAGGGGATCGGAGGGACAATCAGCCCCAGCATTTT.

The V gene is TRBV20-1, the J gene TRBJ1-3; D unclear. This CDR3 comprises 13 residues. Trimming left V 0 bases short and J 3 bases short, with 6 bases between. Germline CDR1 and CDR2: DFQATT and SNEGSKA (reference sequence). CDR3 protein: CSAREPVGNTIYF. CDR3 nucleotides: TGCAGTGCTAGAGAACCAGTTGGAAACACCATATATTTT.

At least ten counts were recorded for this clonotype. The CDR3 DNA follows: TGTGCCAGCAGTTTAGCGCGGGGACTAGCGGGATTGTTCTACGAGCAGTACTTC. It codes for CASSLARGLAGLFYEQYF. This chain connects TRBV12-3 or TRBV12-4 to TRBJ2-7; 13 nucleotides agree with TRBD2. The J segment lost 3 bases and the V segment lost 0 bases, leaving 8 bases of the junction unmatched. The length of the CDR3 is 18 residues.

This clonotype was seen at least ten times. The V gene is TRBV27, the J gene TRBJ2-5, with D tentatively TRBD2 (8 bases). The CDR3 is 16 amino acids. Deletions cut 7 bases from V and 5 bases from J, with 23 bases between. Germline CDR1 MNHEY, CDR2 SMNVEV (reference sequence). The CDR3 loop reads CASKTTGTRQGETQYF. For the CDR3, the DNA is TGTGCCAGCAAAACGACAGGGACTAGACAAGGGGAGACCCAGTACTTC.

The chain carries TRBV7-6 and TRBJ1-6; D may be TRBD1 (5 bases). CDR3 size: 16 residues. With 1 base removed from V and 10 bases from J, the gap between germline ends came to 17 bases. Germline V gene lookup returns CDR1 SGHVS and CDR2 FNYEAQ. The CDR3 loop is CASSLERDGAGSPLHF. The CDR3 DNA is TGTGCCAGCAGCTTAGAGCGTGACGGGGCCGGGTCACCCCTCCACTTT.

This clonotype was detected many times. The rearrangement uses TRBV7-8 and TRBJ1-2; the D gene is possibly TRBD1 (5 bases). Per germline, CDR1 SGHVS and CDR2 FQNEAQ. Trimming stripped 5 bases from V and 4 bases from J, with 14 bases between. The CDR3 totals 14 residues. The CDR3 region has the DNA TGTGCCAGCAGCAGGGACTGGCTTGGCTATGGCTACACCTTC. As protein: CASSRDWLGYGYTF.

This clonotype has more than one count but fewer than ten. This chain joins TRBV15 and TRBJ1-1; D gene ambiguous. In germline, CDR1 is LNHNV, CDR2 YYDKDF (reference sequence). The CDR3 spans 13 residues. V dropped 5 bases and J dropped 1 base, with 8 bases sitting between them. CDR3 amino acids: CATSALWNTEAFF. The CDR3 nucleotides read TGTGCCACCAGCGCCCTATGGAACACTGAAGCTTTCTTT.